The 10 T cell receptor beta chains below come from one sample, sequenced in a study of vaccination effects on CD4 cells after COVID-19. For these TCRs, the target antigens are not known. Antigen-specific CD4+ T cells expanded by the ViraFEST assay with viral peptide pools were then sequenced. Investigators separated out CD4+ T cells once about eleven days of culture had passed. Each person got two doses of an mRNA SARS-CoV-2 vaccine, BNT162b2 or mRNA-1273. The protocol was immunoSEQ multiplex PCR, while the TCRdb copy is restricted to in-frame clones and leaves out a portion. Here the sample spans roughly 27,000 clones, 65% to 80% being singletons. The starting material was CD4+ T cells from PBMCs cultured with HCoV-NL63 spike peptides, obtained after COVID-19 vaccination. These receptors came from a human donor who received a COVID-19 vaccine.

The CDR3 sequence is CASRGQGATGELFF. CDR3 sequence (DNA): TGTGCCAGCAGAGGACAGGGGGCAACCGGGGAGCTGTTTTTT. The chain has TRBV2 and TRBJ2-2, with 11 nucleotides matching TRBD1. CDR3 length equals 14 residues. V lost 6 bases to trimming and J lost 5 bases; unmatched junction nucleotides: 2. The V gene's germline CDR1 is SNHLY and CDR2 FYNNEI.

The chain recombines TRBV6-2 or TRBV6-3 with TRBJ2-7; 10 nucleotides line up with TRBD2. This CDR3 has 15 amino acids. Per the germline V gene, CDR1 is MNHEY and CDR2 is SVGEGT. Trimming took 2 bases from V and 5 from J; bases not matched to a gene: 6. Written as DNA, the CDR3 is TGTGCCAGCAGTTACGAGCGGGAGGGCCCGCACGAGCAGTACTTC. The encoded protein is CASSYEREGPHEQYF.

The chain carries TRBV20-1 and TRBJ2-7; TRBD2 might be the D (5 bases). Germline CDR1 is DFQATT and CDR2 is SNEGSKA (reference sequence). This CDR3 spans 14 amino acids. The germline V and J ends were trimmed by 3 bases and 1 base, with 13 bases remaining between them. CDR3 amino acids: CSASMGSRSYEQYF. The CDR3 DNA reads as TGCAGTGCTAGTATGGGGAGTAGGTCCTACGAGCAGTACTTC.

The chain is built from TRBV5-5 and TRBJ1-3; a weak D match, TRBD1 (5 bases). Germline assignment: CDR1 SGHKS and CDR2 YYEKEE (reference sequence). The CDR3 loop spans 16 amino acids. Trimming shortened V by 3 bases and J by 0 bases, and 13 bases separated the two germline ends. Here the CDR3 reads CASSWGNPGSGNTIYF. The CDR3 DNA follows: TGTGCCAGCAGCTGGGGGAATCCAGGCTCTGGAAACACCATATATTTT.

The chain has TRBV27 and TRBJ1-1, with unresolved D. V dropped 2 bases and J dropped 0 bases, with 7 bases sitting between them. From germline, CDR1 is MNHEY and CDR2 SMNVEV (reference sequence). The length of the CDR3 is 14 residues. The CDR3: CASSLNGMNTEAFF. The CDR3 DNA sequence: TGTGCCAGCAGTTTAAATGGAATGAACACTGAAGCTTTCTTT.

The chain employs TRBV5-1 and TRBJ1-2, with unresolved D. V shed 0 bases and J shed 2 bases, with 11 bases lying between them. Germline V gene lookup returns CDR1 SGHRS and CDR2 YFSETQ. The CDR3 totals 15 residues. This chain's CDR3 is CASSLDGRGNYGYTF. The CDR3 DNA reads as TGCGCCAGCAGCTTGGATGGCCGGGGAAACTATGGCTACACCTTC. The whole variable domain, remainder taken from reference TRBV5-1 and TRBJ1-2, is KAGVTQTPRYLIKTRGQQVTLSCSPISGHRSVSWYQQTPGQGLQFLFEYFSETQRNKGNFPGRFSGRQFSNSRSEMNVSTLELGDSALYLCASSLDGRGNYGYTFGSGTRLTVV.

This rearrangement joins TRBV6-1 to TRBJ1-5; possible D gene TRBD1, 6 bases. This CDR3 comprises 15 residues. Germline V gene data show CDR1 as MNHNS and CDR2 as SASEGT. The V end lost 2 bases, the J end lost 7 bases, and 15 bases lay between the germline ends. The CDR3 DNA is TGTGCCAGCAGTGAATGGGGGCAGGGTGGCCAGCCCCAGCATTTT. The encoded protein is CASSEWGQGGQPQHF.

About this clone: Germline and junction disagree at one end, which may indicate a read error. The same CDR3 is also encoded by other DNA sequences in this sample. V and J are TRBV6-4 and TRBJ2-3, with TRBD2 identical over 10 bases. The germline V gene has CDR1 MRHNA and CDR2 SNTAGT. The CDR3 has 16 residues. CDR3 DNA sequence: TGTGCCAGCAGTGACGGAGCGGGGGGGCCATCAGATACACAGTATTTT. Amino acid sequence: CASSDGAGGPSDTQYF.

The chain employs TRBV25-1 and TRBJ2-3; 9 nucleotides match TRBD2. J gave up 4 bases and V 4 bases, and 0 bases lay outside the gene matches. The CDR3 runs to 13 residues. Germline V gene lookup returns CDR1 MGHDK and CDR2 SYGVNS. CDR3 coding DNA: TGTGCCAGCAGTGTAGCGGGGGCAGATACGCAGTATTTT. Protein: CASSVAGADTQYF.

The rearrangement links TRBV29-1 to TRBJ2-2; the match to TRBD1 covers 7 bases. The length of the CDR3 is 14 residues. With 4 bases clipped from V and 6 bases from J, the junction kept 8 bases outside the gene matches. The V gene's germline CDR1 is SQVTM and CDR2 ANQGSEA. This CDR3 reads CSVATGSEAGELFF. CDR3 nucleotides: TGCAGCGTTGCGACAGGGTCGGAGGCCGGGGAGCTGTTTTTT.